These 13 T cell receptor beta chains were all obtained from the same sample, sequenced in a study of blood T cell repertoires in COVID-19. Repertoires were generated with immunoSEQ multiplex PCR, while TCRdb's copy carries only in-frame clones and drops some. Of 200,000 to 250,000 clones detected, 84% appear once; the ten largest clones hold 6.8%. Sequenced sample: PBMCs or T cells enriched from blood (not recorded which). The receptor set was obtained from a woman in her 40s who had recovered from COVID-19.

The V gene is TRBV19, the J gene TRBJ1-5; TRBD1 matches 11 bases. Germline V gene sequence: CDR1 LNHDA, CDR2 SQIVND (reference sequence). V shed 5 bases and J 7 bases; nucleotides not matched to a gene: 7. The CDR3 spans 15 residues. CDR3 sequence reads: CASSPGQGVGQPQHF. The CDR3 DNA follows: TGTGCCAGTAGTCCGGGACAGGGGGTCGGGCAGCCCCAGCATTTT.

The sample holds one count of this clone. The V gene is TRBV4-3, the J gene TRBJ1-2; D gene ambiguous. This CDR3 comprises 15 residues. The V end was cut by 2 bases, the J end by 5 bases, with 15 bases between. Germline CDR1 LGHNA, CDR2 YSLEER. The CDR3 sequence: CASSQSMTPNYGYTF. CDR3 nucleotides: TGCGCCAGCAGCCAATCCATGACACCGAATTATGGCTACACCTTC.

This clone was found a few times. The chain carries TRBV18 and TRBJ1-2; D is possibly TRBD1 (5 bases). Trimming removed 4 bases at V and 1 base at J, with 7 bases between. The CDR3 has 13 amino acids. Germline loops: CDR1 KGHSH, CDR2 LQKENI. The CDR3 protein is CASSLDSNYGYTF. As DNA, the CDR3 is TGTGCCAGCTCACTTGACAGTAACTATGGCTACACCTTC. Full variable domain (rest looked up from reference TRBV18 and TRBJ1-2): NAGVMQNPRHLVRRRGQEARLRCSPMKGHSHVYWYRQLPEEGLKFMVYLQKENIIDESGMPKERFSAEFPKEGPSILRIQQVVRGDSAAYFCASSLDSNYGYTFGSGTRLTVV.

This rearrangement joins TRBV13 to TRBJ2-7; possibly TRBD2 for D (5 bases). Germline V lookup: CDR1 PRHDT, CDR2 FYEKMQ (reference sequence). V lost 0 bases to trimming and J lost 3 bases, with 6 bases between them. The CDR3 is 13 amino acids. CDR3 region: CASSLGGGYEQYV. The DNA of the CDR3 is TGTGCCAGCAGCTTAGGAGGAGGCTACGAGCAGTACGTC.

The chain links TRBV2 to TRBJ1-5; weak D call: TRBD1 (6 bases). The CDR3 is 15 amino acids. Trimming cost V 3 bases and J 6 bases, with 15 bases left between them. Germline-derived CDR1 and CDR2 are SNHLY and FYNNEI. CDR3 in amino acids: CASSEGGARAQPQHF. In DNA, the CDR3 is TGTGCCAGCAGTGAGGGGGGGGCGCGGGCTCAGCCCCAGCATTTT.

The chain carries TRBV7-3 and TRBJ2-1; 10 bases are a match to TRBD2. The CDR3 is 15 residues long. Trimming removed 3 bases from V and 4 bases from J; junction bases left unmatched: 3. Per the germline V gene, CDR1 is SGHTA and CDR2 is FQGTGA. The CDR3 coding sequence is TGTGCCAGCAGCTTCCAAGCGGGAGGGTACAATGAGCAGTTCTTC. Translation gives CASSFQAGGYNEQFF.

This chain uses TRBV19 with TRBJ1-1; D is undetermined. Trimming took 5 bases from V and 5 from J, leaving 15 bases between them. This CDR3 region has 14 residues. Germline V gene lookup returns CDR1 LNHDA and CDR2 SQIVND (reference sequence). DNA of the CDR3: TGTGCCAGTAGTGTTTGGGGAGGTGAAACTGAAGCTTTCTTT. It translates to CASSVWGGETEAFF.

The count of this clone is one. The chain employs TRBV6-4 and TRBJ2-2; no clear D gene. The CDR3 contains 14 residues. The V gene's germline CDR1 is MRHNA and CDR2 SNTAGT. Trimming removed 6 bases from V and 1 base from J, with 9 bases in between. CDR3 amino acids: CASSRSQNTGELFF. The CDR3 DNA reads TGTGCCAGCAGCCGGTCTCAGAACACCGGGGAGCTGTTTTTT.

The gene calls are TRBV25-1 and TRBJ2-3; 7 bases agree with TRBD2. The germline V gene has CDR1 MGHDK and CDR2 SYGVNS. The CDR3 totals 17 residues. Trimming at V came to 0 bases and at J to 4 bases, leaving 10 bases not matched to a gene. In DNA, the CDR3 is TGTGCCAGCAGTGAATATCCCAGCGGGAAAGGGGCAGATACGCAGTATTTT. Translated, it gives CASSEYPSGKGADTQYF.

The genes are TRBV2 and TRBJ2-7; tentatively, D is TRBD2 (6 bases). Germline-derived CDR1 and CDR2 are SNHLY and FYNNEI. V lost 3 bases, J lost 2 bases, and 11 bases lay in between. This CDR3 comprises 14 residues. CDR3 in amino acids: CASSDGGGPYEQYF. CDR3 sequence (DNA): TGTGCCAGCAGTGACGGGGGAGGCCCCTACGAGCAGTACTTC.

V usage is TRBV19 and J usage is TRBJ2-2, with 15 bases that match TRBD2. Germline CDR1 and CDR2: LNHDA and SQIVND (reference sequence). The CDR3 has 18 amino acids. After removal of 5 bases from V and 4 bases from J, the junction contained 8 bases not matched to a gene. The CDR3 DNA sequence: TGTGCCAGTAGTCCCGGACTAGCGGGAGGGCCGGGCACCGGGGAGCTGTTTTTT. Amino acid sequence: CASSPGLAGGPGTGELFF.

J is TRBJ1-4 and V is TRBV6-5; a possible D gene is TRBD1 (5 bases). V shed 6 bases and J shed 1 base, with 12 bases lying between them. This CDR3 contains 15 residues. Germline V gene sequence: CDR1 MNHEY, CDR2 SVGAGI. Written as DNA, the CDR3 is TGTGCCAGCAGCGACGGACACCTAACTAATGAAAAACTGTTTTTT. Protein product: CASSDGHLTNEKLFF.

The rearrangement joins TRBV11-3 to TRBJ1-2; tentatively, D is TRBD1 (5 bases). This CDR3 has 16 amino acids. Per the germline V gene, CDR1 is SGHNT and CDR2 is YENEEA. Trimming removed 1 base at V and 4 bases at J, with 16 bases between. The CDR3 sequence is CASSLGGGLRAYGYTF. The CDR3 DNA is TGTGCCAGCAGCTTAGGAGGTGGCCTCAGGGCCTATGGCTACACCTTC.